The 30 T cell receptor beta chains in this list originate from one sample, sequenced in a study of siplizumab effects on memory and regulatory T cells. The method was immunoSEQ multiplex PCR; TCRdb's version includes in-frame clones alone and lacks a portion of them. The sample lists around 100,000 clones; around nine tenths were seen once. Specimen: CD4+ T cells sorted from blood. All receptors come from a human donor in good health.

The J gene is TRBJ1-3, the V gene TRBV20-1; D may be TRBD1 (6 bases). The V end lost 2 bases, the J end lost 12 bases, and 11 bases lay between the germline ends. This CDR3 has 11 amino acids. Germline V gives CDR1 DFQATT, CDR2 SNEGSKA (reference sequence). In DNA, the CDR3 is TGCAGTGCTAGATCAGGACAGCACATATATTTT. It encodes CSARSGQHIYF.

V gene TRBV2 combines with J gene TRBJ1-5; perhaps TRBD1 as D (5 bases). This CDR3 has 13 amino acids. Germline V CDR1 and CDR2: SNHLY, FYNNEI. The ends were cut back, 7 bases at V and 5 bases at J, with 12 bases in the middle. CDR3 in DNA: TGTGCCAGCAAGGGGCAGAGGGATCAGCCCCAGCATTTT. Translating it yields CASKGQRDQPQHF.

J is TRBJ1-2 and V is TRBV30; tentatively, D is TRBD1 (5 bases). The CDR3 length is 13 residues. Germline V gene sequence: CDR1 GTSNPN, CDR2 SVGIG (reference sequence). V was cut by 0 bases and J by 8 bases, with 13 bases left in between. The CDR3 nucleotides are TGTGCCTGGAGTGTATGGCCCAGGGAAGGCTACACCTTC. Its protein is CAWSVWPREGYTF.

The chain joins TRBV11-3 to TRBJ1-1; D gene uncertain. The germline V gene encodes CDR1 SGHNT and CDR2 YENEEA. V was cut by 0 bases and J by 6 bases, with 8 bases left in between. The CDR3 is 13 amino acids. The CDR3 spells CASSLDVLAEAFF. The DNA for the CDR3 is TGTGCCAGCAGCTTAGATGTGCTTGCTGAAGCTTTCTTT.

The V call is TRBV6-1, the J call TRBJ2-7; no reliable D call. Trimming shortened V by 3 bases and J by 4 bases, and 10 bases separated the two germline ends. Germline CDR1 is MNHNS and CDR2 is SASEGT. There are 13 residues in the CDR3. The CDR3 DNA follows: TGTGCCAGCAGTGAGACATCGGGTTACGAGCAGTACTTC. Its protein is CASSETSGYEQYF.

The table lists this clone with a count of one. The chain uses TRBV11-2 and TRBJ2-7; 7 bases align to TRBD1. There are 14 residues in the CDR3. Germline V CDR1 and CDR2: SGHAT, FQNNGV. V lost 5 bases to trimming and J lost 0 bases; unmatched junction nucleotides: 4. DNA of the CDR3: TGTGCCAGCAGCCGACAGGGTACCTCCTACGAGCAGTACTTC. Protein product: CASSRQGTSYEQYF.

The chain is built from TRBV15 and TRBJ2-5, with a tentative D call TRBD2 (6 bases). Germline V gene lookup returns CDR1 LNHNV and CDR2 YYDKDF (reference sequence). V was shortened by 1 base and J by 5 bases, with 14 bases between the two germline ends. The CDR3 has 15 residues. The CDR3 DNA reads as TGTGCCACCAGCAGAGGGGCGGGGAGAGGGGAGACCCAGTACTTC. This gives the protein CATSRGAGRGETQYF.

This chain connects TRBV19 to TRBJ2-7; tentatively, D is TRBD1 (7 bases). This CDR3 has 15 residues. The germline V and J ends were trimmed by 3 bases and 4 bases, with 16 bases remaining between them. Germline V CDR1 and CDR2: LNHDA, SQIVND (reference sequence). Here the CDR3 DNA reads TGTGCCAGTAGTATCCTCTACAGGGGAGGTTACGAGCAGTACTTC. This gives the protein CASSILYRGGYEQYF.

The rearrangement links TRBV7-9 to TRBJ1-4, with 7 bases matching TRBD1. CDR3 size: 16 residues. The ends lost 1 base at V and 8 bases at J; junction bases unmatched: 10. Germline V lookup: CDR1 SEHNR, CDR2 FQNEAQ (reference sequence). The DNA of the CDR3 is TGTGCCAGCAGCTTAGGCGATAGGGGGCTGCAAGAAAAACTGTTTTTT. Its translation is CASSLGDRGLQEKLFF.

Here the CDR3 reads CASSILNEQFF. CDR3 DNA: TGTGCCAGCAGTATACTCAATGAGCAGTTCTTC. This chain links TRBV28 with TRBJ2-1, with no clear D. Germline-derived CDR1 and CDR2 are MDHEN and SYDVKM. The CDR3 runs 11 residues. The V gene lost 5 bases and the J gene lost 6 bases, with 5 bases spanning the gap.

This clone was detected only once. The rearrangement links TRBV25-1 to TRBJ2-3, with 7 bases lining up with TRBD1. The CDR3 has 14 amino acids. Germline V gene data show CDR1 as MGHDK and CDR2 as SYGVNS. After removal of 5 bases from V and 2 bases from J, the junction contained 4 bases not matched to a gene. CDR3 nucleotides: TGTGCCAGCAGTCTCACAGGGGCCACAGATACGCAGTATTTT. It encodes CASSLTGATDTQYF.

The chain is built from TRBV7-9 and TRBJ1-1, with unresolved D. Between the trimmed V and J ends, which lost 5 bases and 1 base, there was a span of 11 bases. CDR3 length equals 14 residues. CDR1 SEHNR and CDR2 FQNEAQ come from the germline V gene (reference sequence). In nucleotides, the CDR3 is TGTGCCAGCAGCCCCGAAGGTCCGAACACTGAAGCTTTCTTT. Protein product: CASSPEGPNTEAFF.

The V gene is TRBV25-1, the J gene TRBJ2-7; TRBD2 aligns across 7 bases. V was clipped by 4 bases and J by 4 bases; unmatched bases: 10. The germline gives CDR1 MGHDK, CDR2 SYGVNS. The CDR3 totals 15 residues. The CDR3 sequence: CASSGPGTTSYEQYF. The CDR3 DNA is TGTGCCAGCAGTGGACCCGGGACTACTAGTTACGAGCAGTACTTC.

The chain links TRBV27 to TRBJ2-7; TRBD1 matches at 8 bases. Per germline, CDR1 MNHEY and CDR2 SMNVEV (reference sequence). Unmatched junction bases numbered 5, after V lost 6 bases and J lost 1 base. This CDR3 contains 14 residues. DNA for the CDR3: TGTGCCAGCAGCTATAGGACAGGGTCCTACGAGCAGTACTTC. Translating it yields CASSYRTGSYEQYF.

J is TRBJ2-2 and V is TRBV11-2; either TRBD1 or TRBD2 may fit D (7 bases each). The CDR3 contains 17 residues. The V gene lost 5 bases and the J gene lost 7 bases, with 23 bases spanning the gap. The germline V gene has CDR1 SGHAT and CDR2 FQNNGV. The CDR3: CASSPPMGGGSGGELFF. The CDR3 bases are TGTGCCAGCAGCCCGCCAATGGGAGGGGGCTCTGGCGGGGAGCTGTTTTTT.

V and J are TRBV28 and TRBJ2-7; 7 bases align to TRBD2. The V segment lost 2 bases and the J segment 5 bases; nucleotides outside the gene matches: 6. The CDR3 is 14 residues long. Germline CDR1 and CDR2: MDHEN and SYDVKM. The CDR3 DNA reads as TGTGCCAGCAGTTTAGGCGGGAGTTTCAACGAGCAGTACTTC. Translated: CASSLGGSFNEQYF.

The chain's CDR3 is CASSYGGGKSAFF. As DNA, the CDR3 is TGTGCCAGCAGTTACGGGGGAGGGAAGAGTGCTTTCTTT. The gene calls are TRBV6-6 and TRBJ1-1; tentative D call: TRBD1 (5 bases). Germline CDR1 is MNHNY and CDR2 is SVGAGI (reference sequence). The V gene lost 2 bases and the J gene lost 11 bases, with 15 bases spanning the gap. The CDR3 consists of 13 residues.

For the CDR3, the DNA is TGTGCCAGCAGCCAAGATCGAGGGGGGATTTATGGCTACACCTTC. Its protein product is CASSQDRGGIYGYTF. The V call is TRBV4-2, the J call TRBJ1-2; maybe TRBD1 (6 bases). CDR3 length equals 15 residues. The V end lost 0 bases, the J end lost 5 bases, and 13 bases lay between the germline ends. In germline, CDR1 is LGHNA, CDR2 YNFKEQ.

The rearrangement links TRBV6-5 to TRBJ2-3; D is ambiguous. The ends were cut back, 6 bases at V and 1 base at J, with 8 bases in the middle. Germline V gene lookup returns CDR1 MNHEY and CDR2 SVGAGI. The CDR3 spans 13 residues. Here the CDR3 reads CASRHFRTDTQYF. CDR3 DNA: TGTGCCAGCAGGCATTTTCGCACAGATACGCAGTATTTT.

V gene TRBV18 combines with J gene TRBJ1-3; maybe TRBD1 (5 bases). Germline lookup yields CDR1 KGHSH and CDR2 LQKENI. The V gene lost 1 base and the J gene lost 1 base, with 8 bases spanning the gap. CDR3 size: 15 residues. The CDR3 loop reads CASSPQQGSGNTIYF. The CDR3 region has the DNA TGTGCCAGCTCACCACAGCAGGGATCTGGAAACACCATATATTTT.

This CDR3 is CASSVGQGAFRAFF. CDR3 coding DNA: TGTGCCAGCAGTGTGGGACAGGGGGCTTTTCGGGCTTTCTTT. The J gene is TRBJ1-1, the V gene TRBV6-4, with TRBD1 matching over 12 bases. The length of the CDR3 is 14 residues. The junction had 8 bases not matched to a gene; V was cut back by 4 bases and J by 11 bases. Germline-derived CDR1 and CDR2 are MRHNA and SNTAGT.

The DNA for the CDR3 is TGTGCCAGCAGCCAAGGGGGGACAGGGGTGAGGGAGCAGTACTTC. It is translated as CASSQGGTGVREQYF. This sequence joins TRBV14 and TRBJ2-7; 10 positions agree with TRBD1. CDR1 is SGHDN and CDR2 is FVKESK in the germline V gene. The CDR3 is 15 amino acids. Germline trimming cut 1 base from V and 7 bases from J; bases unmatched to any gene: 7.

This rearrangement joins TRBV29-1 to TRBJ2-7, with 7 bases identical to TRBD2. Trimming at V came to 7 bases and at J to 2 bases, leaving 17 bases not matched to a gene. CDR1 is SQVTM and CDR2 is ANQGSEA in the germline V gene. The CDR3 covers 16 residues. CDR3: CSGGFKGPSGTYEQYF. The CDR3 DNA follows: TGCAGCGGAGGGTTCAAAGGGCCTAGCGGCACCTACGAGCAGTACTTC.

The chain has TRBV6-6 and TRBJ1-2; no reliable D call. V dropped 7 bases and J dropped 8 bases, with 26 bases sitting between them. The germline V gene has CDR1 MNHNY and CDR2 SVGAGI (reference sequence). The CDR3 covers 16 residues. CDR3 DNA sequence: TGTGCCAGCACTCCGGACGGATCGGCCGGGCCCTTGGGCTACACCTTC. Its translation: CASTPDGSAGPLGYTF.

The chain couples TRBV5-6 to TRBJ2-1; a weak D match, TRBD1 (5 bases). Per germline, CDR1 SGHDT and CDR2 YYEEEE. The CDR3 extends over 16 amino acids. V was shortened by 5 bases and J by 6 bases, with 21 bases between the two germline ends. The CDR3 is CASRNTGVGYLNEQFF. CDR3 coding DNA: TGTGCCAGCAGGAACACAGGAGTAGGGTACCTCAATGAGCAGTTCTTC.

Regarding this clone: One end of the junction fails to match germline, which may point to a read error. J is TRBJ1-4 and V is TRBV5-1, with D possibly TRBD1 on 5 matching bases. The length of the CDR3 is 15 residues. Per the germline V gene, CDR1 is SGHRS and CDR2 is YFSETQ. CDR3 amino acids: CASRLLEGRGEKLFF. The CDR3 DNA reads TGCGCCAGCCGCTTGTTGGAGGGACGGGGTGAAAAACTGTTTTTT.

The chain carries TRBV10-3 and TRBJ1-4; no firm D call. The germline gives CDR1 ENHRY, CDR2 SYGVKD. The CDR3 extends over 13 amino acids. V dropped 4 bases and J dropped 5 bases, with 8 bases sitting between them. The DNA of the CDR3 is TGTGCCATCAGTGGGAAGCTAAATGAAAAACTGTTTTTT. As protein: CAISGKLNEKLFF.

This chain joins TRBV13 and TRBJ2-3, with no clear D. Germline V gene data show CDR1 as PRHDT and CDR2 as FYEKMQ (reference sequence). V lost 6 bases to trimming and J lost 0 bases, with 13 bases between them. This CDR3 region has 15 residues. CDR3 in DNA: TGTGCCAGCAGTTTTGGACCCCGGAGCACAGATACGCAGTATTTT. Protein: CASSFGPRSTDTQYF.

The gene calls are TRBV11-2 and TRBJ1-2, with D unclear. With 1 base removed from V and 1 base from J, the gap between germline ends came to 4 bases. Germline assignment: CDR1 SGHAT and CDR2 FQNNGV. The CDR3 is made up of 13 amino acids. Here the CDR3 reads CASSLGSNYGYTF. DNA of the CDR3: TGTGCCAGCAGCTTAGGTAGTAACTATGGCTACACCTTC.

The chain carries TRBV15 and TRBJ2-7; the D is unclear. V lost 4 bases and J 9 bases, leaving 16 bases between the germline ends. Germline assignment: CDR1 LNHNV and CDR2 YYDKDF (reference sequence). The CDR3 runs to 13 residues. CDR3 region: CATSKRVLDGQYF. CDR3 coding DNA: TGTGCCACCAGCAAAAGGGTATTGGACGGGCAGTACTTC.